Included here is one TCR beta chain sequence, with context. The sample originates from a study of blood T cell repertoires in COVID-19. Method: immunoSEQ multiplex PCR; TCRdb's copy keeps in-frame clones and lacks some. The table records some 190,000 clones, 80% of them present only once. This CDR3 is built from 15 residues. Germline V lookup: CDR1 LGHNA, CDR2 YSLEER. With 0 bases removed from V and 0 bases from J, the gap between germline ends came to 7 bases. The sample consisted of peripheral blood. The TCR originated in a man aged 55-75 years with acute or convalescent COVID-19. The chain uses TRBV4-3 and TRBJ2-3; D may be TRBD2 (6 bases). The CDR3 sequence is CASSQEAGSTDTQYF. For the CDR3, the DNA is TGCGCCAGCAGCCAAGAGGCGGGGAGCACAGATACGCAGTATTTT.